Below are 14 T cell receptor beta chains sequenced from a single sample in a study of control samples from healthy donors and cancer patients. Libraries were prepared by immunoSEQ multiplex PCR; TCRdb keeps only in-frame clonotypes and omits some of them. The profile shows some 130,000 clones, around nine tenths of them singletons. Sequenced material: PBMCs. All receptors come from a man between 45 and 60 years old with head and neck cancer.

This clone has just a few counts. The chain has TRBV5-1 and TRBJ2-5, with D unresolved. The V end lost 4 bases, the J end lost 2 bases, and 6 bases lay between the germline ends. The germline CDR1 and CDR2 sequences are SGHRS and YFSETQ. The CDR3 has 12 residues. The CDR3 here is CASSTPQETQYF. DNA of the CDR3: TGCGCCAGCAGCACCCCGCAAGAGACCCAGTACTTC.

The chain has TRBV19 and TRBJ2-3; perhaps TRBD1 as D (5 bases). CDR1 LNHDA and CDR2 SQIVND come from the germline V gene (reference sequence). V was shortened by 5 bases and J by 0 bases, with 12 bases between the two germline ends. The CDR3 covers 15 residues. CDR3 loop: CASSHRMGSTDTQYF. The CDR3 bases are TGTGCCAGTAGTCACAGGATGGGTAGCACAGATACGCAGTATTTT.

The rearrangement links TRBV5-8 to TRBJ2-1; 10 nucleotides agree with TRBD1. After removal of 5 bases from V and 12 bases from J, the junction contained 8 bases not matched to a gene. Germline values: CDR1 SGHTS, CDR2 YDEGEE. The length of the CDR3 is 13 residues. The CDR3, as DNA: TGTGCCAGCAGTTATGACAGGGGGCAATTGCAGTTCTTC. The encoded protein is CASSYDRGQLQFF.

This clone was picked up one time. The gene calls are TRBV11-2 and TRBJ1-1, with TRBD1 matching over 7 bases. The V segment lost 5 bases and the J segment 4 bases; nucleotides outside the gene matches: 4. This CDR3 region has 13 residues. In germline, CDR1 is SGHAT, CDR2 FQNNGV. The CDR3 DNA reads TGTGCCAGCAGCCACTACAGGGGCACTGAAGCTTTCTTT. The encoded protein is CASSHYRGTEAFF.

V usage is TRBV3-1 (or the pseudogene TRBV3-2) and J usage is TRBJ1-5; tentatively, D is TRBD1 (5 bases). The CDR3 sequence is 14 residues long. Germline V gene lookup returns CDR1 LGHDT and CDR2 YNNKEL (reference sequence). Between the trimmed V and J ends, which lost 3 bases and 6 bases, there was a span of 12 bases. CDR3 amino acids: CASSHGGDLQPQHF. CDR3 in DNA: TGTGCCAGCAGCCATGGGGGAGATCTTCAGCCCCAGCATTTT.

CDR3 loop: CASSMRGGGTHNEQFF. For the CDR3, the DNA is TGTGCCAGTAGTATGAGAGGGGGAGGTACCCACAATGAGCAGTTCTTC. This chain links TRBV19 with TRBJ2-1, with D perhaps being TRBD1 or TRBD2 (6 bases each). Germline V gene sequence: CDR1 LNHDA, CDR2 SQIVND (reference sequence). Between the trimmed V and J ends, which lost 3 bases and 5 bases, there was a span of 17 bases. The CDR3 runs to 16 residues. Complete variable domain (other parts from reference TRBV19 and TRBJ2-1): DGGITQSPKYLFRKEGQNVTLSCEQNLNHDAMYWYRQDPGQGLRLIYYSQIVNDFQKGDIAEGYSVSREKKESFPLTVTSAQKNPTAFYLCASSMRGGGTHNEQFFGPGTRLTVL.

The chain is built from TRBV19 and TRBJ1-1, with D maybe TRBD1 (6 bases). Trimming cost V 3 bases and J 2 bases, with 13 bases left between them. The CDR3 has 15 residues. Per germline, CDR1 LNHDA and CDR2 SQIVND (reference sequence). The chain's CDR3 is CASSMTGAGNTEAFF. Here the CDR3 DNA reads TGTGCCAGTAGTATGACAGGCGCTGGCAACACTGAAGCTTTCTTT. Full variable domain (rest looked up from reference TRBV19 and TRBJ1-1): DGGITQSPKYLFRKEGQNVTLSCEQNLNHDAMYWYRQDPGQGLRLIYYSQIVNDFQKGDIAEGYSVSREKKESFPLTVTSAQKNPTAFYLCASSMTGAGNTEAFFGQGTRLTVV.

The CDR3 DNA reads as TGTGCCAGCTCACCACAAGTGAATGAAAAACTGTTTTTT. Translated, it gives CASSPQVNEKLFF. The chain uses TRBV18 and TRBJ1-4, with D uncertain. The CDR3 runs 13 residues. Trimming removed 1 base from V and 5 bases from J, with 5 bases in between. Germline-derived CDR1 and CDR2 are KGHSH and LQKENI.

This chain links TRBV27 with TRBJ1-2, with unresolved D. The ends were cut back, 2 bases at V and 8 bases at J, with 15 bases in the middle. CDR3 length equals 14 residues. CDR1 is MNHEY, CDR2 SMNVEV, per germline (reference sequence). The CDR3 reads CASSLGPGFGGYTF. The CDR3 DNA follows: TGTGCCAGCAGTTTAGGACCGGGGTTCGGAGGCTACACCTTC.

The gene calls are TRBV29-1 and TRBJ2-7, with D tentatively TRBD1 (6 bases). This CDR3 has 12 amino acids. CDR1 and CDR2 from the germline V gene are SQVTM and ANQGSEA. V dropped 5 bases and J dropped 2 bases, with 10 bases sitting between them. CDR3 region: CSVSTGTYEQYF. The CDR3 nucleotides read TGCAGCGTTTCTACAGGGACCTACGAGCAGTACTTC.

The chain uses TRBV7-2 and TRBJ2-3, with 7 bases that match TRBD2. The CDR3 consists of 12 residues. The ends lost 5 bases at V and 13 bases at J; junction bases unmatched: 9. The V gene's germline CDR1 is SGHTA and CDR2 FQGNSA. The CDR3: CASSQTGGKEYF. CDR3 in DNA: TGTGCCAGCAGCCAGACCGGGGGGAAGGAGTATTTT.

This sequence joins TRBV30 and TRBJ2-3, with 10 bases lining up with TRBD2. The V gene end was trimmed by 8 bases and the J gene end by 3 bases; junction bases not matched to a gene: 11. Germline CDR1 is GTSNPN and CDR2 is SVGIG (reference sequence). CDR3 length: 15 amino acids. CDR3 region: CAPPSGSWWTDTQYF. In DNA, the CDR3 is TGTGCCCCTCCTAGCGGGAGTTGGTGGACAGATACGCAGTATTTT. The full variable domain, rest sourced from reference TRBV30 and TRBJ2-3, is SQTIHQWPATLVQPVGSPLSLECTVEGTSNPNLYWYRQAAGRGLQLLFYSVGIGQISSEVPQNLSASRPQDRQFILSSKKLLLSDSGFYLCAPPSGSWWTDTQYFGPGTRLTVL.

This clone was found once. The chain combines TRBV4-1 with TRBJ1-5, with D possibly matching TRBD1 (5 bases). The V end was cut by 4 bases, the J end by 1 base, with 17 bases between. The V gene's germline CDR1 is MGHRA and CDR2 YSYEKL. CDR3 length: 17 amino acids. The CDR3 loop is CASSRDKYRDSNQPQHF. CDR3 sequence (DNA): TGCGCCAGCAGCCGAGATAAATACCGGGACAGCAATCAGCCCCAGCATTTT.

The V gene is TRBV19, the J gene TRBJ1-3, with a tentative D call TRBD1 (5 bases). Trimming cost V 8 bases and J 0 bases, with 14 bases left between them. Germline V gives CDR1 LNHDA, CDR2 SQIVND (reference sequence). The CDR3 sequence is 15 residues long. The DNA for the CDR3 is TGTGCCAGTGGGGCGGTACAGAGCTCTGGAAACACCATATATTTT. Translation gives CASGAVQSSGNTIYF.